Presented here are 29 T cell receptor beta chains from one specimen sequenced in a study of regulatory T cells in long-lasting Graves disease. Noted time point: newly diagnosed GD, antithyroid drugs for less than 3 months. The TCR library was prepared using RNA isolated from PBMCs. The authors built TCR beta libraries using iRepertoire HTBI primers and Arm-PCR of CDR3 regions. MiXCR, applied by TCRdb to the multiplex PCR reads, yields one record per CDR3 protein. The sample lists about 220,000 distinct CDR3 sequences, about 19% occurring once. The data also belong to a second study, concerning T cells in Graves' hyperthyroidism and ophthalmopathy.

The sequenced sample was peripheral blood mononuclear cells (PBMCs), obtained at new diagnosis, from a patient treated with antithyroid drugs. These receptors were taken from a woman aged 25 to 45 with Graves disease.

In its sample, this clonotype was seen many times. The rearrangement uses TRBV11-1 and TRBJ1-3, with a weak D call TRBD1 (5 bases). This CDR3 is built from 16 residues. The V and J ends lost 5 bases and 0 bases respectively, with 14 bases between them. The germline V gene has CDR1 SGHAT and CDR2 FQDESV (reference sequence). CDR3 sequence (DNA): TGTGCCAGCAGCCGAAGGGACGCTTACTCTGGAAACACCATATATTTT. It yields the protein CASSRRDAYSGNTIYF.

In this sample, this clonotype turned up many times. J is TRBJ2-1 and V is TRBV30; a weak D match, TRBD2 (6 bases). CDR1 is GTSNPN and CDR2 is SVGIG in the germline V gene (reference sequence). V gave up 0 bases and J gave up 9 bases, with 18 bases separating them. The CDR3 loop spans 15 amino acids. The CDR3 loop reads CAWSVSVGRRSEQFF. DNA of the CDR3: TGTGCCTGGAGTGTATCGGTCGGGAGAAGGAGTGAGCAGTTCTTC. Looking up the rest from reference TRBV30 and TRBJ2-1 gives the full variable domain: SQTIHQWPATLVQPVGSPLSLECTVEGTSNPNLYWYRQAAGRGLQLLFYSVGIGQISSEVPQNLSASRPQDRQFILSSKKLLLSDSGFYLCAWSVSVGRRSEQFFGPGTRLTVL.

CDR3 DNA: TGCGCCAGCAGCGCGGGACAGGCAAGGGGGACTGAAGCTTTCTTT. It specifies CASSAGQARGTEAFF. This chain uses TRBV10-2 with TRBJ1-1; 8 bases align to TRBD1. Trimming took 6 bases from V and 5 from J; bases not matched to a gene: 11. CDR3 length: 15 amino acids. CDR1 is WSHSY, CDR2 SAAADI, per germline.

The chain combines TRBV20-1 with TRBJ1-2, with 8 nucleotides matching TRBD1. Germline lookup yields CDR1 DFQATT and CDR2 SNEGSKA (reference sequence). CDR3 length: 14 amino acids. The V gene end was trimmed by 6 bases and the J gene end by 5 bases; junction bases not matched to a gene: 11. Here the CDR3 DNA reads TGCAGTGCCCCGCCGGGACAGGATGTGTATGGCTACACCTTC. Translation: CSAPPGQDVYGYTF.

At least ten counts were recorded for this clonotype. The chain combines TRBV12-3 or TRBV12-4 with TRBJ1-2; 8 bases line up with TRBD1. V lost 7 bases, J lost 4 bases, and 14 bases stayed unmatched. The CDR3 consists of 16 residues. The CDR3 loop is CASTLSGAGGTYGYTF. The CDR3 DNA reads TGTGCCAGCACCCTTTCAGGGGCAGGGGGCACCTATGGCTACACCTTC.

Ten or more counts support this clonotype. V is TRBV30 and J is TRBJ1-2; D perhaps matches TRBD1 (5 bases). Per the germline V gene, CDR1 is GTSNPN and CDR2 is SVGIG (reference sequence). The CDR3 extends over 11 amino acids. Trimming removed 5 bases from V and 8 bases from J, with 12 bases in between. CDR3 sequence (DNA): TGTGCCTGGGCGTGGACATTCGGCTACACCTTC. Residues: CAWAWTFGYTF.

Notes on this clonotype: The conserved phenylalanine or tryptophan is not found at the CDR3 terminus, so this likely reflects a read error. The chain employs TRBV6-1 and TRBJ1-5; weak D call: TRBD1 (5 bases). Germline assignment: CDR1 MNHNS and CDR2 SASEGT. The V and J ends lost 6 bases and 3 bases respectively, with 12 bases between them. The CDR3 contains 14 residues. CDR3 sequence: CASRKEGHNQPQHS. DNA of the CDR3: TGTGCCAGCAGGAAAGAGGGGCACAATCAGCCCCAGCATTCT.

This clonotype was seen ten or more times. The genes are TRBV19 and TRBJ1-2, with TRBD1 matching over 7 bases. V lost 6 bases, J lost 3 bases, and 4 bases stayed unmatched. Germline V gene lookup returns CDR1 LNHDA and CDR2 SQIVND (reference sequence). The CDR3 has 13 residues. Here the CDR3 reads CASRGQEYYGYTF. CDR3 nucleotides: TGTGCCAGTAGAGGACAGGAGTACTATGGCTACACCTTC.

This clonotype was observed many times. The genes are TRBV28 and TRBJ2-7; D gene ambiguous. The CDR3 contains 13 residues. The V end lost 4 bases, the J end lost 9 bases, and 16 bases lay between the germline ends. Germline V CDR1 and CDR2: MDHEN, SYDVKM. The chain's CDR3 is CASSSRPTLLQYF. The CDR3 bases are TGTGCCAGCAGTTCCAGGCCGACCTTATTGCAGTACTTC.

This clonotype was counted ten times or more. The chain employs TRBV2 and TRBJ1-4, with TRBD1 identical over 7 bases. CDR1 SNHLY and CDR2 FYNNEI come from the germline V gene. J was trimmed by 3 bases and V by 8 bases; bases with no gene match: 6. The CDR3 consists of 14 residues. The CDR3 nucleotides are TGTGCCAGCGTCGACAGGGTCCCTAATGAAAAACTGTTTTTT. Its protein product is CASVDRVPNEKLFF.

A word on this clonotype: Only one base separates this from a far larger clonotype, so it likely reflects a read error. The chain links TRBV12-3 or TRBV12-4 to TRBJ1-2; D uncertain. The V end lost 2 bases, the J end lost 1 base, and 5 bases lay between the germline ends. The CDR3 is made up of 13 amino acids. For the CDR3, the DNA is TGTGCCAGCAGTTTACGGGTTAACTATGGCTACACCTTC. Protein: CASSLRVNYGYTF.

This clonotype appeared many times. This chain links TRBV20-1 with TRBJ2-1; 10 positions match TRBD2. The CDR3 has 14 residues. The V gene end was trimmed by 1 base and the J gene end by 11 bases; junction bases not matched to a gene: 8. Germline lookup yields CDR1 DFQATT and CDR2 SNEGSKA (reference sequence). This CDR3 reads CSARVAGGHLKQFF. The CDR3 DNA reads as TGCAGTGCTAGAGTAGCGGGAGGACACCTCAAGCAGTTCTTC.

Many counts were recorded for this clonotype. One junction end disagrees with the germline gene, perhaps due to a read error. The chain combines TRBV18 with TRBJ2-1; 10 bases map to TRBD2. The CDR3 has 15 amino acids. CDR1 is KGHSH, CDR2 LQKENI, per germline. This chain's CDR3 is CASPPSGSSYNEQFF. CDR3 sequence (DNA): TGTGCCAGCCCACCTAGCGGGAGCTCCTACAATGAGCAGTTCTTC.

This clonotype was seen ten or more times. The chain combines TRBV5-6 with TRBJ1-4; 9 bases are a match to TRBD1. Germline loops: CDR1 SGHDT, CDR2 YYEEEE. V shed 5 bases and J 8 bases; nucleotides not matched to a gene: 7. The CDR3 is made up of 14 amino acids. This chain's CDR3 is CASRLQGAGEKLFF. The DNA of the CDR3 is TGTGCCAGCAGGTTACAGGGGGCCGGGGAAAAACTGTTTTTT.

For this clonotype: A far larger clone lies a single base away; this is likely a read error. The chain is built from TRBV6-9 and TRBJ1-5; no clear D. Germline CDR1 is MNHGY and CDR2 is SVAAGI. The CDR3 length is 16 residues. CDR3 residues: CASSYGGRNSNQPRHF. CDR3 in DNA: TGTGCCAGCAGTTACGGTGGGCGTAATAGCAATCAGCCCCGGCATTTT.

At least ten counts were recorded for this clonotype. The rearrangement joins TRBV12-3 or TRBV12-4 to TRBJ1-4, with D unclear. The ends were cut back, 2 bases at V and 0 bases at J, with 4 bases in the middle. The CDR3 loop spans 14 amino acids. CDR3 residues: CASSLRATNEKLFF. DNA of the CDR3: TGTGCCAGCAGTTTAAGGGCAACTAATGAAAAACTGTTTTTT.

This clonotype was counted at least ten times. V gene TRBV6-1 combines with J gene TRBJ1-1, with a possible D match to TRBD1 (5 bases). The CDR3 length is 17 residues. Per the germline V gene, CDR1 is MNHNS and CDR2 is SASEGT. V shed 8 bases and J shed 1 base, with 23 bases lying between them. CDR3 in DNA: TGTGCCAGCTGGGTCGGTCAGGGACGGGTCGAGAACACTGAAGCTTTCTTT. It encodes CASWVGQGRVENTEAFF.

At least ten counts were recorded for this clonotype. The rearrangement uses TRBV28 and TRBJ2-5; possibly TRBD2 for D (6 bases). The V end was cut by 6 bases, the J end by 5 bases, with 22 bases between. The germline V gene encodes CDR1 MDHEN and CDR2 SYDVKM. CDR3 length: 16 residues. The CDR3 DNA reads as TGTGCCAGCAGCATCACCTCCGGGAGTATGCTGGAGACCCAGTACTTC. This encodes CASSITSGSMLETQYF.

In its sample, this clonotype was seen many times. The J gene is TRBJ1-1, the V gene TRBV6-2 or TRBV6-3; 11 nucleotides line up with TRBD1. V lost 7 bases to trimming and J lost 5 bases; unmatched junction nucleotides: 12. This CDR3 is 16 amino acids long. CDR1 and CDR2 from the germline V gene are MNHEY and SVGEGT. This CDR3 is CASTRHPRDRGTEAFF. Here the CDR3 DNA reads TGTGCCAGCACTAGACACCCCCGGGACAGGGGGACTGAAGCTTTCTTT.

This clonotype was seen repeatedly, ten times or more. An end of the junction does not agree with germline; a read error may underlie this. The chain combines TRBV5-1 with TRBJ1-1, with 7 bases that match TRBD1. The CDR3 contains 15 residues. Germline V gives CDR1 SGHRS, CDR2 YFSETQ. The CDR3 DNA reads TGTGCCAGCAGCTCGCGGGACAGTGAGTCCACTGAAGCTTTCTTT. Its protein product is CASSSRDSESTEAFF.

In its sample, this clonotype was seen many times. The chain couples TRBV9 to TRBJ2-3; TRBD1 matches 8 bases. Germline loops: CDR1 SGDLS, CDR2 YYNGEE. The V segment lost 2 bases and the J segment 2 bases; nucleotides outside the gene matches: 4. This CDR3 spans 15 amino acids. The CDR3 DNA follows: TGTGCCAGCAGCGTCCTCAGGGGGCCCACAGATACGCAGTATTTT. It encodes CASSVLRGPTDTQYF.

This clonotype was counted ten times or more. The chain links TRBV12-3 or TRBV12-4 to TRBJ1-2, with D possibly matching TRBD1 (5 bases). This CDR3 is 12 amino acids long. Between the trimmed V and J ends, which lost 6 bases and 8 bases, there was a span of 13 bases. CDR3 sequence reads: CASSPTGGGYTF. CDR3 DNA: TGTGCCAGCAGCCCCACGGGGGGGGGCTACACCTTC.

This clonotype was picked up one time. The V and J genes are TRBV11-2 and TRBJ2-3; TRBD2 agrees at 8 bases. CDR3 size: 14 residues. V shed 6 bases, J shed 1 base, and the junction held 3 bases outside the gene matches. The germline V gene has CDR1 SGHAT and CDR2 FQNNGV. This CDR3 is CASRRGAGTDTQYF. CDR3 nucleotide sequence: TGTGCCAGCAGGCGGGGGGCCGGCACAGATACGCAGTATTTT.

This clonotype was counted ten times or more. V and J are TRBV5-1 and TRBJ2-7; 12 bases are shared with TRBD2. The CDR3 runs 17 residues. Losses at the gene ends were 4 bases for V and 0 bases for J; bases not matched to a gene: 8. The V gene's germline CDR1 is SGHRS and CDR2 YFSETQ. DNA of the CDR3: TGCGCCAGCAGCCGCACTGGGACTAGCGGGTACTCCTACGAGCAGTACTTC. It specifies CASSRTGTSGYSYEQYF.

This clonotype came up many times. CDR3 nucleotides: TGTGCCAGCAGATGGACAGGCCGCACAGATACGCAGTATTTT. It encodes CASRWTGRTDTQYF. The rearrangement joins TRBV11-2 to TRBJ2-3, with 7 positions matching TRBD1. The CDR3 is 14 amino acids. Trimming took 6 bases from V and 1 from J; bases not matched to a gene: 4. Germline assignment: CDR1 SGHAT and CDR2 FQNNGV. Using reference TRBV11-2 and TRBJ2-3 for the parts outside the CDR3, the full variable domain is EAGVAQSPRYKIIEKRQSVAFWCNPISGHATLYWYQQILGQGPKLLIQFQNNGVVDDSQLPKDRFSAERLKGVDSTLKIQPAKLEDSAVYLCASRWTGRTDTQYFGPGTRLTVL.

This clonotype was counted ten times or more. The CDR3 bases are TGTGCCAGCAGCTTAGGCCGGGGCAGGGTCCTCTCCTACGAGCAGTACTTC. It is translated as CASSLGRGRVLSYEQYF. This chain uses TRBV11-1 with TRBJ2-7; D assignment may be TRBD1 or TRBD2 (5 bases each). This CDR3 comprises 17 residues. With 1 base removed from V and 0 bases from J, the gap between germline ends came to 16 bases. Germline-derived CDR1 and CDR2 are SGHAT and FQDESV (reference sequence).

This clonotype appeared many times. The chain combines TRBV12-3 or TRBV12-4 with TRBJ1-1; D is unresolved. The CDR3 totals 13 residues. V was cut by 3 bases and J by 6 bases, with 11 bases left in between. Here the CDR3 DNA reads TGTGCCAGCAGTTTTCGGGTAGCTCCTGAAGCTTTCTTT. This encodes CASSFRVAPEAFF.

This clonotype has at least ten counts. The V call is TRBV28, the J call TRBJ2-6, with 9 bases that match TRBD1. Germline CDR1 MDHEN, CDR2 SYDVKM. With 5 bases clipped from V and 1 base from J, the junction kept 3 bases outside the gene matches. This CDR3 has 16 amino acids. CDR3 in amino acids: CASSPDRGSGANVLTF. The CDR3 bases are TGTGCCAGCAGTCCCGACAGGGGGTCTGGGGCCAACGTCCTGACTTTC. The complete variable domain, with remaining parts taken from reference TRBV28 and TRBJ2-6, reads DVKVTQSSRYLVKRTGEKVFLECVQDMDHENMFWYRQDPGLGLRLIYFSYDVKMKEKGDIPEGYSVSREKKERFSLILESASTNQTSMYLCASSPDRGSGANVLTFGAGSRLTVL.

This clonotype was counted ten times or more. The chain combines TRBV18 with TRBJ1-2; the D gene is possibly TRBD1 (5 bases). In germline, CDR1 is KGHSH, CDR2 LQKENI. V dropped 6 bases and J dropped 1 base, with 12 bases sitting between them. The CDR3 totals 14 residues. CDR3 sequence reads: CASSPDGGNYGYTF. CDR3 DNA: TGTGCCAGCTCCCCTGACGGGGGTAACTATGGCTACACCTTC.